This T cell receptor beta chain was obtained from a study of blood T cell repertoires in COVID-19. Study-level background: Both acute and convalescent COVID-19 samples were obtained from the United States, Italy and Spain.

Authors' methods: For nucleated cells, counts were estimated from reference gene primer amplification. Libraries were prepared by immunoSEQ multiplex PCR; TCRdb keeps only in-frame clonotypes and omits some of them. The V and J calls and clone size are taken from that table; D and trimming were inferred from the DNA. The sample consists of over 200,000 clones, about 68% of them appearing once. Looked up from germline, CDR1 is MNHEY and CDR2 is SMNVEV (reference sequence). Trimming took 6 bases from V and 0 from J; bases not matched to a gene: 16. The CDR3 totals 21 residues. This rearrangement joins TRBV27 to TRBJ2-1; 14 nucleotides match TRBD2. Sequencing was carried out using peripheral blood. The origin of this receptor is a woman of 80 years or more with acute or convalescent COVID-19. In nucleotides, the CDR3 is TGTGCCAGCAGCCGAACCTCAGGACTAGCGGGAGGTAAGAGCTCCTACAATGAGCAGTTCTTC. It translates to CASSRTSGLAGGKSSYNEQFF.